The T cell receptor beta chain described here comes from a study of glioma-infiltrating T cells after dendritic cell vaccination. Looking at the study overall: Between about 2003 and 2013, patients got autologous tumor lysate-pulsed dendritic cell vaccines.

The data were produced by immunoSEQ multiplex PCR, yet TCRdb's version contains in-frame clones alone and is incomplete. The table includes under 100,000 clones, around three quarters detected once. Trimming pared 1 base from V and 8 bases from J, leaving 14 bases between. Germline V gene data show CDR1 as MNHNS and CDR2 as SASEGT. This CDR3 region has 14 residues. Blood PBMC samples: pre-vaccination, two weeks post third vaccination, and at tumor progression. Whole-study findings and limits: Higher TCR clonality did not directly relate to longer survival. Estimated pretreatment TIL content predicted outcome after dendritic cell vaccination.

For this clone: What it binds is not known.

This chain links TRBV6-1 with TRBJ1-2; tentative D call: TRBD1 (5 bases). Here the sequenced sample was blood, taken before dendritic cell vaccination. This clonotype originated in a human donor with glioblastoma. CDR3 protein: CASSEVFQGEGYTF. The DNA for the CDR3 is TGTGCCAGCAGTGAAGTGTTTCAGGGTGAGGGCTACACCTTC.